These 21 T cell receptor beta chains share one sample of origin, sequenced in a study of blood T cell repertoires in COVID-19. TCRdb keeps only in-frame clones here, not all; method: immunoSEQ multiplex PCR. Found here are roughly 230,000 clones, approximately 85% of them singletons; the top ten hold around 0.98%. What was sequenced was peripheral blood. The receptors originated from a middle-aged man with acute or convalescent COVID-19.

J is TRBJ1-5 and V is TRBV3-1 (or the pseudogene TRBV3-2); D gene unclear. Germline loops: CDR1 LGHDT, CDR2 YNNKEL (reference sequence). V was shortened by 3 bases and J by 9 bases, with 9 bases between the two germline ends. The CDR3 has 12 residues. CDR3 nucleotide sequence: TGTGCCAGCAGCCACATCCTAGGGCCCCAGCATTTT. Translated: CASSHILGPQHF.

The CDR3 loop is CASSAGTAQETQYF. CDR3 nucleotide sequence: TGTGCCAGCAGCGCTGGGACAGCCCAAGAGACCCAGTACTTC. The chain combines TRBV13 with TRBJ2-5; 7 positions agree with TRBD1. Germline V CDR1 and CDR2: PRHDT, FYEKMQ (reference sequence). CDR3 size: 14 residues. Losses at the gene ends were 5 bases for V and 1 base for J; bases not matched to a gene: 4. The entire variable domain, with the rest obtained from reference TRBV13 and TRBJ2-5, is as follows: AAGVIQSPRHLIKEKRETATLKCYPIPRHDTVYWYQQGPGQDPQFLISFYEKMQSDKGSIPDRFSAQQFSDYHSELNMSSLELGDSALYFCASSAGTAQETQYFGPGTRLLVL.

The chain employs TRBV5-1 and TRBJ1-2; 10 nucleotides agree with TRBD1. J lost 6 bases, V lost 4 bases, and 12 bases had no gene match. The germline V gene has CDR1 SGHRS and CDR2 YFSETQ. The CDR3 covers 16 residues. CDR3 residues: CASSQTGTGVPNGYTF. The CDR3, as DNA: TGCGCCAGCAGCCAGACCGGGACAGGGGTCCCCAATGGCTACACCTTC.

This clone was counted a few times. The chain links TRBV19 to TRBJ1-2; D is ambiguous. Germline V gene data show CDR1 as LNHDA and CDR2 as SQIVND (reference sequence). This CDR3 spans 13 amino acids. With 1 base removed from V and 8 bases from J, the gap between germline ends came to 11 bases. The CDR3 DNA sequence: TGTGCCAGTAGTATAGGAAGGAGAGAAGGCTACACCTTC. Its translation: CASSIGRREGYTF.

The V gene is TRBV12-3 or TRBV12-4, the J gene TRBJ2-7; D unclear. The CDR3 extends over 13 amino acids. The V gene lost 4 bases and the J gene lost 0 bases, with 7 bases spanning the gap. The CDR3 DNA reads as TGTGCCAGCAGTTCTCCGGGCTCCTACGAGCAGTACTTC. This codes for CASSSPGSYEQYF.

The chain joins TRBV6-2 or TRBV6-3 to TRBJ2-2; TRBD1 matches at 8 bases. Germline lookup yields CDR1 MNHEY and CDR2 SVGEGT. The CDR3 is 15 amino acids. J lost 3 bases, V lost 0 bases, and 0 bases had no gene match. The CDR3 here is CASSYSDRDTGELFF. The DNA of the CDR3 is TGTGCCAGCAGTTACTCGGACAGGGACACCGGGGAGCTGTTTTTT.

The chain carries TRBV27 and TRBJ1-6; D remains ambiguous. The CDR3 is 14 amino acids. Germline loops: CDR1 MNHEY, CDR2 SMNVEV (reference sequence). Deletions cut 3 bases from V and 11 bases from J, with 14 bases between. CDR3 protein: CASSLARGTTPLHF. As DNA, the CDR3 is TGTGCCAGCAGTTTGGCACGCGGCACGACACCCCTCCACTTT.

V is TRBV15 and J is TRBJ1-5, with D perhaps TRBD1 (5 bases). V was trimmed by 5 bases and J by 2 bases, leaving 16 bases between them. Germline V gives CDR1 LNHNV, CDR2 YYDKDF (reference sequence). The CDR3 sequence is 16 residues long. CDR3 in amino acids: CATSPGTKAGNQPQHF. DNA for the CDR3: TGTGCCACCAGCCCAGGGACTAAGGCGGGCAATCAGCCCCAGCATTTT.

In DNA form, the CDR3 reads TGTGCCAGCAGCCCCCGCGGGGCCCCCCAAGAGACCCAGTACTTC. Residues: CASSPRGAPQETQYF. The genes are TRBV6-2 or TRBV6-3 and TRBJ2-5, with D possibly matching TRBD2 (6 bases). Germline CDR1 reads MNHEY; CDR2 reads SVGEGT. The CDR3 runs to 15 residues. Deletions cut 6 bases from V and 1 base from J, with 15 bases between.

With respect to this clone: Compared with germline, one end of the junction differs, possibly owing to a read error. The CDR3 DNA is TGTGCCAGCAGTCAAGGACAGGGGCGACATCAGCCCCAGCATTTT. This encodes CASSQGQGRHQPQHF. This chain uses TRBV4-2 with TRBJ1-5; 9 nucleotides match TRBD1. The CDR3 extends over 15 amino acids. Germline V gene lookup returns CDR1 LGHNA and CDR2 YNFKEQ.

This clone was counted only a few times. The chain is built from TRBV6-5 and TRBJ1-4, with 7 bases matching TRBD1. The CDR3 is 15 amino acids. The ends lost 6 bases at V and 5 bases at J; junction bases unmatched: 9. The germline V gene encodes CDR1 MNHEY and CDR2 SVGAGI. CDR3 sequence: CASRDLDRRNEKLFF. The CDR3 nucleotides are TGTGCCAGCAGAGATCTGGACAGGAGAAATGAAAAACTGTTTTTT.

This chain uses TRBV13 with TRBJ1-2; D not resolved. The CDR3 is 15 residues long. CDR1 and CDR2 (germline): PRHDT, FYEKMQ (reference sequence). V gave up 4 bases and J gave up 8 bases, with 20 bases separating them. The CDR3 here is CASSSTAEFLAGYTF. For the CDR3, the DNA is TGTGCCAGCAGCTCAACAGCAGAATTTTTGGCAGGCTACACCTTC.

The DNA of the CDR3 is TGTGCCAGCAGCTTAGGTAGCCAAGGACCCCTCCACTTT. Translating it yields CASSLGSQGPLHF. The gene calls are TRBV7-9 and TRBJ1-6; no definite D call. Between the trimmed V and J ends, which lost 1 base and 12 bases, there was a span of 10 bases. The CDR3 loop spans 13 amino acids. Germline CDR1 SEHNR, CDR2 FQNEAQ (reference sequence).

A remark on this clone: Other DNA sequences in this specimen translate into the identical CDR3. J is TRBJ2-7 and V is TRBV5-1; 10 bases line up with TRBD1. CDR1 is SGHRS and CDR2 is YFSETQ in the germline V gene. V lost 3 bases, J lost 4 bases, and 4 bases stayed unmatched. The CDR3 has 14 amino acids. DNA for the CDR3: TGCGCCAGCAGCTCCGGGACAGGGGTGTACGAGCAGTACTTC. Translated, it gives CASSSGTGVYEQYF.

A remark on this clone: The junction does not match germline at one end; this may be a read error. The rearrangement links TRBV18 to TRBJ2-3; D remains unclear. CDR1 and CDR2 from the germline V gene are KGHSH and LQKENI. The length of the CDR3 is 12 residues. CDR3 sequence: CASSPQQDTQYF. CDR3 bases: TGTGCCAGCTCGCCACAGCAAGATACGCAGTATTTT.

This clone appeared a single time. This chain uses TRBV2 with TRBJ2-1, with TRBD1 matching over 10 bases. The germline CDR1 and CDR2 sequences are SNHLY and FYNNEI. With V trimmed by 6 bases and J by 3 bases, 5 bases remained unmatched. The CDR3 extends over 15 amino acids. The CDR3 region is CASRLDRGDYNEQFF. The CDR3 nucleotides read TGTGCCAGCAGATTGGACAGGGGGGACTACAATGAGCAGTTCTTC.

In this sample, this clone turned up a few times. The V gene is TRBV11-2, the J gene TRBJ1-4, with a tentative D call TRBD1 (5 bases). Trimming removed 0 bases at V and 8 bases at J, with 10 bases between. CDR3 length: 14 residues. The germline V gene encodes CDR1 SGHAT and CDR2 FQNNGV. The CDR3 protein is CASSLDRVKEKLFF. In DNA form, the CDR3 reads TGTGCCAGCAGCTTAGACAGGGTAAAGGAAAAACTGTTTTTT.

V and J are TRBV5-1 and TRBJ2-6; 11 bases agree with TRBD2. CDR3 length: 18 amino acids. The germline gives CDR1 SGHRS, CDR2 YFSETQ. V was pared by 1 base and J by 2 bases, with 5 bases of the junction left unmatched. This chain's CDR3 is CASSLSIAGGPGANVLTF. The CDR3 DNA is TGCGCCAGCAGCTTGTCGATAGCGGGGGGGCCTGGGGCCAACGTCCTGACTTTC.

The CDR3 reads CASTGTGSSYEQYF. In DNA, the CDR3 is TGCGCCAGCACCGGGACAGGGAGTTCCTACGAGCAGTACTTC. V usage is TRBV5-1 and J usage is TRBJ2-7; 9 bases match TRBD1. V lost 6 bases, J lost 1 base, and 5 bases stayed unmatched. Germline V lookup: CDR1 SGHRS, CDR2 YFSETQ. The CDR3 extends over 14 amino acids.

J is TRBJ2-1 and V is TRBV4-2; TRBD2 agrees at 10 bases. This CDR3 is 16 amino acids long. From germline, CDR1 is LGHNA and CDR2 YNFKEQ. Losses at the gene ends were 0 bases for V and 7 bases for J; bases not matched to a gene: 6. The CDR3 nucleotides are TGTGCCAGCAGCCAAGATCGGCTAGCGGGGGTAAATGAGCAGTTCTTC. Protein sequence: CASSQDRLAGVNEQFF.

The chain combines TRBV30 with TRBJ1-6; D is possibly TRBD1 (5 bases). CDR1 is GTSNPN and CDR2 is SVGIG in the germline V gene (reference sequence). There are 16 residues in the CDR3. Trimming pared 0 bases from V and 10 bases from J, leaving 19 bases between. The CDR3 loop reads CAWSVRRAGGESPLHF. For the CDR3, the DNA is TGTGCCTGGAGTGTACGCCGGGCCGGGGGTGAGTCACCCCTCCACTTT.